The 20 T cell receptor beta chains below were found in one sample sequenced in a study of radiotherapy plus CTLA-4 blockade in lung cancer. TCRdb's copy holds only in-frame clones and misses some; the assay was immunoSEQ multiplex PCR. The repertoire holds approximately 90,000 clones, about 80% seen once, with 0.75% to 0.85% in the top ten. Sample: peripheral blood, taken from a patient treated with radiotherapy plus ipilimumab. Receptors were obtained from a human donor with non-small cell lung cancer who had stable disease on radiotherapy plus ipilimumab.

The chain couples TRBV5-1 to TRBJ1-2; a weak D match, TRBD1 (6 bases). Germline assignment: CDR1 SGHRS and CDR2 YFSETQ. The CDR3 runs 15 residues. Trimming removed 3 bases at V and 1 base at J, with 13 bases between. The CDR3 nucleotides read TGCGCCAGCAGCTCCCGAGGGGGTTTTAACTATGGCTACACCTTC. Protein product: CASSSRGGFNYGYTF.

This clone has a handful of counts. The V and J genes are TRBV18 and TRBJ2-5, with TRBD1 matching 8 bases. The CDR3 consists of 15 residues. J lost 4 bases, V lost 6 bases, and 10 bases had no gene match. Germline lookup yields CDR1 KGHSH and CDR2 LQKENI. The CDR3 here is CASSRGQGVAETQYF. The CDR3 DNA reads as TGTGCCAGCTCCCGTGGACAGGGAGTCGCAGAGACCCAGTACTTC.

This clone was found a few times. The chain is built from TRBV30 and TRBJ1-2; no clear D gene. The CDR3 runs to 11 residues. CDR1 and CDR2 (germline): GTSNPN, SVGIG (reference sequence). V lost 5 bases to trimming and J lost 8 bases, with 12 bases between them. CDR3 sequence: CAWGGLRGYTF. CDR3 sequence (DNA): TGTGCCTGGGGTGGCCTTAGGGGCTACACCTTC.

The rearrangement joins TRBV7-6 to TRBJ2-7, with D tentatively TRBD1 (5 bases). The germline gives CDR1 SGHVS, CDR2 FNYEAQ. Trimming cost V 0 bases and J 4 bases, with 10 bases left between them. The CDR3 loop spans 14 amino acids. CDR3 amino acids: CASSLAGRVYEQYF. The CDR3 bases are TGTGCCAGCAGCTTAGCCGGCAGGGTGTACGAGCAGTACTTC.

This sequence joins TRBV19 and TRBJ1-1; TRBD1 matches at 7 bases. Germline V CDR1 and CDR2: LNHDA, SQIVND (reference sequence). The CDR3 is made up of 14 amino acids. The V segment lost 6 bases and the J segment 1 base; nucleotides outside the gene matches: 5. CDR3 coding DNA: TGTGCCAGTAGCCACAGGGGAGGGAACACTGAAGCTTTCTTT. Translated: CASSHRGGNTEAFF.

This chain's CDR3 is CASSEAGIRQPQHF. As DNA, the CDR3 is TGTGCCAGCAGTGAAGCAGGGATCCGTCAGCCCCAGCATTTT. The rearrangement uses TRBV6-1 and TRBJ1-5; D uncertain. Germline assignment: CDR1 MNHNS and CDR2 SASEGT. The CDR3 runs to 14 residues. V was cut by 0 bases and J by 6 bases, with 9 bases left in between.

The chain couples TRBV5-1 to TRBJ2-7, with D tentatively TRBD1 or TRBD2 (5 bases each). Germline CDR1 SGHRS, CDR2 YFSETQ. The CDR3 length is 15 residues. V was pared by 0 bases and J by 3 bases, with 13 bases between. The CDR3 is CASSLGTTRVYEQYF. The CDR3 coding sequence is TGCGCCAGCAGCTTGGGGACAACTAGGGTCTACGAGCAGTACTTC.

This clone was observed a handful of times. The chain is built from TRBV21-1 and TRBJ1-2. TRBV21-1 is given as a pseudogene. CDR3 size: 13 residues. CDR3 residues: CASSKGREGGYTF. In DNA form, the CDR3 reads TGTGCCAGCAGCAAAGGGCGGGAAGGCGGCTACACCTTC.

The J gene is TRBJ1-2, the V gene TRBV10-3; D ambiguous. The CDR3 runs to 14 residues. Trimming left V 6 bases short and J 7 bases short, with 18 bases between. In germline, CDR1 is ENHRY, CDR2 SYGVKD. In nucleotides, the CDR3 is TGTGCCATCAGGGGCTCCGGCGACTTTCGTGGCTACACCTTC. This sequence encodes CAIRGSGDFRGYTF.

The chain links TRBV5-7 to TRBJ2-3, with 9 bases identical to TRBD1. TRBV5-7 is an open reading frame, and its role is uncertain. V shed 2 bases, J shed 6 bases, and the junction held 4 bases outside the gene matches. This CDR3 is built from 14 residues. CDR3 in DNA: TGTGCCAGCAGCTTCCGGGACAGGGCCGATACGCAGTATTTT. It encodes CASSFRDRADTQYF.

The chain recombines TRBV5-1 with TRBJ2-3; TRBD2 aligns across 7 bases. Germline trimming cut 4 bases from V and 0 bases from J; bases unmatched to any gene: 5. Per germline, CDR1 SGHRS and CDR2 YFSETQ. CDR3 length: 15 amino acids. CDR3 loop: CASSHSGQSTDTQYF. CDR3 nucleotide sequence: TGCGCCAGCAGCCATAGCGGGCAGAGCACAGATACGCAGTATTTT.

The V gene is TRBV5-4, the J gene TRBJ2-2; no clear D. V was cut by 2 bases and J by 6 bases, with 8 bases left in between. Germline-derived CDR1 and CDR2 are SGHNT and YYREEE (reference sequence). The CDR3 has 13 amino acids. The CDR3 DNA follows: TGTGCCAGCAGCTTCAAGGGCGCCGGGGAGCTGTTTTTT. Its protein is CASSFKGAGELFF.

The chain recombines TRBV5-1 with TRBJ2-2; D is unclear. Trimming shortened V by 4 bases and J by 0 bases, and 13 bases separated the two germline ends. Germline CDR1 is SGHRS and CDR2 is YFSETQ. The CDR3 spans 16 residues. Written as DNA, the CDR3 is TGCGCCAGCAGCCCGATGACATCCGCGAACACCGGGGAGCTGTTTTTT. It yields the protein CASSPMTSANTGELFF.

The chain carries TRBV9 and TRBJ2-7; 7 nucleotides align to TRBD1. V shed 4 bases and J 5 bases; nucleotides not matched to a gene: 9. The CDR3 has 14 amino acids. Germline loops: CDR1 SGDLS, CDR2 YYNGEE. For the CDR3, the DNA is TGTGCCAGCAGCCCCTGGACAGGAGCCAACGAGCAGTACTTC. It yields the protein CASSPWTGANEQYF.

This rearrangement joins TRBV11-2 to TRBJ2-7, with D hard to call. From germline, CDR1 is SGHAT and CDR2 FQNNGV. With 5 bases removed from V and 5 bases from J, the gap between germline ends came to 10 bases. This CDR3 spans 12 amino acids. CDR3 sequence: CASSPFGHEQYF. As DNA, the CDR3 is TGTGCCAGCAGCCCTTTCGGACACGAGCAGTACTTC.

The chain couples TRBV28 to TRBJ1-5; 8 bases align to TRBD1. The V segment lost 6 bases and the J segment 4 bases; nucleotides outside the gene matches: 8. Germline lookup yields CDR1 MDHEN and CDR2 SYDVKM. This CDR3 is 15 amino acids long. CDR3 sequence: CASSLRTGPNQPQHF. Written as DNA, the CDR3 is TGTGCCAGCAGCCTTAGGACAGGGCCAAATCAGCCCCAGCATTTT.

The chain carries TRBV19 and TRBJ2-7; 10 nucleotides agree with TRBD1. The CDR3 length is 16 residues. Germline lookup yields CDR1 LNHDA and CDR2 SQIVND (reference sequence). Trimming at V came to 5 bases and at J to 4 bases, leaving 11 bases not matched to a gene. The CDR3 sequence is CASSSRRQGAPYEQYF. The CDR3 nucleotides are TGTGCCAGTAGTTCCCGTCGACAGGGGGCGCCTTACGAGCAGTACTTC.

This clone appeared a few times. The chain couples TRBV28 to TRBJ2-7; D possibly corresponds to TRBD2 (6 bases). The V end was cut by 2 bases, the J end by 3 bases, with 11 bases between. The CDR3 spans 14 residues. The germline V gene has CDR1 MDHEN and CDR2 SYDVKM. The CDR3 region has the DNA TGTGCCAGCAGTTTACCGGGCGGGAACTACGAGCAGTACTTC. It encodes CASSLPGGNYEQYF.

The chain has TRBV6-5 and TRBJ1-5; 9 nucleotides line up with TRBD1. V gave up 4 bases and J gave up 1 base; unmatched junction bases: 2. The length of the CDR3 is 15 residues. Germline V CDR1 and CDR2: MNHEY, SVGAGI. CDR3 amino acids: CASSWGQGSNQPQHF. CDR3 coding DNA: TGTGCCAGCAGTTGGGGACAGGGCAGCAATCAGCCCCAGCATTTT.

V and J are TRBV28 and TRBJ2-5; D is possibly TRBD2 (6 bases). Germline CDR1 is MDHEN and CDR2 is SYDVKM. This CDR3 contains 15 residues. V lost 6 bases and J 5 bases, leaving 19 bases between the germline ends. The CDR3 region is CASRPRGGGWETQYF. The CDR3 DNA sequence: TGTGCCAGCAGGCCAAGGGGAGGCGGTTGGGAGACCCAGTACTTC.